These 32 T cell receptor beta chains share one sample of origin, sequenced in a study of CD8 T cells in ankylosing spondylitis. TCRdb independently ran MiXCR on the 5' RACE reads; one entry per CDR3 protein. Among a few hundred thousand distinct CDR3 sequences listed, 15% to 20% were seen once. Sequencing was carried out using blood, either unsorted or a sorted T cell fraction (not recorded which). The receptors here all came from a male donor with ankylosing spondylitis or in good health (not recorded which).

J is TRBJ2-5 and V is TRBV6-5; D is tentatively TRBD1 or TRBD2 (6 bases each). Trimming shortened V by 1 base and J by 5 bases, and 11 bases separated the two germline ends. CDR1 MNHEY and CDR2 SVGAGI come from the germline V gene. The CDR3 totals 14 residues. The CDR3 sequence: CASSYWGARETQYF. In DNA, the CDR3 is TGTGCCAGCAGTTACTGGGGGGCGCGGGAGACCCAGTACTTC.

CDR3 nucleotides: TGTGCCAGCAGCTCTTACAGGGGCCCCACAGATACGCAGTATTTT. Translating gives CASSSYRGPTDTQYF. The chain joins TRBV7-9 to TRBJ2-3; 7 nucleotides line up with TRBD1. The V gene end was trimmed by 4 bases and the J gene end by 2 bases; junction bases not matched to a gene: 6. This CDR3 is built from 15 residues. CDR1 is SEHNR, CDR2 FQNEAQ, per germline (reference sequence). Full variable domain (outside the CDR3, taken from reference TRBV7-9 and TRBJ2-3): DTGVSQNPRHKITKRGQNVTFRCDPISEHNRLYWYRQTLGQGPEFLTYFQNEAQLEKSRLLSDRFSAERPKGSFSTLEIQRTEQGDSAMYLCASSSYRGPTDTQYFGPGTRLTVL.

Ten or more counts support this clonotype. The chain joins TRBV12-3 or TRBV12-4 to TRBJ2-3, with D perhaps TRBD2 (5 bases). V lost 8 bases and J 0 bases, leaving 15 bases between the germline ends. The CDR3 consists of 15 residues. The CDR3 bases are TGTGCCAGCCGATTCTTCGGGGAGAGCACAGATACGCAGTATTTT. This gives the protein CASRFFGESTDTQYF.

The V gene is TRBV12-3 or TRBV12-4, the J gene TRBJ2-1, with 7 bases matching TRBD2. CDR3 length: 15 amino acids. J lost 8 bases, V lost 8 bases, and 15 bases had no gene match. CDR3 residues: CASSRWEGQNYEQFF. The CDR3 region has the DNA TGTGCCAGCTCTCGCTGGGAGGGCCAAAATTATGAGCAGTTCTTC.

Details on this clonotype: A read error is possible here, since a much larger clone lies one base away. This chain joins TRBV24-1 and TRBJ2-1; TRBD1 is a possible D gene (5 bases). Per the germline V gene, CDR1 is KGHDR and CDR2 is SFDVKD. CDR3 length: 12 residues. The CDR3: CATGEQDNKQFF. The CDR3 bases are TGTGCCACCGGGGAACAGGACAATAAGCAGTTCTTC.

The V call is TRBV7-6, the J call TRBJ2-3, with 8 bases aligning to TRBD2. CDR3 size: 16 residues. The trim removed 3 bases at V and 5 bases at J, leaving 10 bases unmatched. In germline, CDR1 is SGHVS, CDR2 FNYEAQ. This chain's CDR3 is CASSFAAGGSKDTQYF. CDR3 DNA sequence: TGTGCCAGCAGCTTTGCGGCGGGAGGTTCGAAAGATACGCAGTATTTT.

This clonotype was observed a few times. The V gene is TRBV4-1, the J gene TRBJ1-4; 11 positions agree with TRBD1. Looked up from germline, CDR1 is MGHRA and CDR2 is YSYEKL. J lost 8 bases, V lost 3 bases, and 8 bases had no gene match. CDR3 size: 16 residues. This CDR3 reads CASSQHPGTGGEKLFF. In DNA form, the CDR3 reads TGCGCCAGCAGCCAGCACCCCGGGACAGGGGGGGAAAAACTGTTTTTT.

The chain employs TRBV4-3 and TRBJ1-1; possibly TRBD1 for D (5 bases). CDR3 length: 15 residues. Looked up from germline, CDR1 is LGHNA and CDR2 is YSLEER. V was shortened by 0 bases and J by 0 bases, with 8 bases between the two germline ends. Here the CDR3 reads CASSQDDSLNTEAFF. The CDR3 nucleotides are TGCGCCAGCAGCCAAGATGACAGCCTGAACACTGAAGCTTTCTTT.

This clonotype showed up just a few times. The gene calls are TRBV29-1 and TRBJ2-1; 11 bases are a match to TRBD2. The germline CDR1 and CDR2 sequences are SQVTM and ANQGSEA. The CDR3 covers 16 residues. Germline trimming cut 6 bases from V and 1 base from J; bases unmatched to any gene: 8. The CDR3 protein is CSVQGLAGISYNEQFF. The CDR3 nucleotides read TGCAGCGTACAAGGACTAGCGGGTATATCCTACAATGAGCAGTTCTTC.

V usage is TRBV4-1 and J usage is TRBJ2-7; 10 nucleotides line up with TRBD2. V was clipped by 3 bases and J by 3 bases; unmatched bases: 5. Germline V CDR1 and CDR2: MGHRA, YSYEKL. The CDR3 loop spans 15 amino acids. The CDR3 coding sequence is TGCGCCAGCAGCCATTTAGCGGGAGGCTTCTACGAGCAGTACTTC. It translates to CASSHLAGGFYEQYF.

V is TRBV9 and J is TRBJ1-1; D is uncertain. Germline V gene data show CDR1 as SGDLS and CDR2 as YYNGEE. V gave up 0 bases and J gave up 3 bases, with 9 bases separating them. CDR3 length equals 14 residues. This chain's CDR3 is CASSVGFRDTEAFF. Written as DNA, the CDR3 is TGTGCCAGCAGCGTAGGCTTCCGGGACACTGAAGCTTTCTTT.

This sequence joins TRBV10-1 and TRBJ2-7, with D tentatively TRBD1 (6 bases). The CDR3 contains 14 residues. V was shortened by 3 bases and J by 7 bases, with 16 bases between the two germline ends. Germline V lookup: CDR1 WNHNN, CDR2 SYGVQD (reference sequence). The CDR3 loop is CASSDLAGTSEQYF. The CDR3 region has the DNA TGCGCCAGCAGTGACCTGGCCGGGACATCGGAGCAGTACTTC.

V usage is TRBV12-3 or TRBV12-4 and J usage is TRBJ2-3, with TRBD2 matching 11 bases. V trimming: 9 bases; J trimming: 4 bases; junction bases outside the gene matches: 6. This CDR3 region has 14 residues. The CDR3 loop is CASLAGGPADTQYF. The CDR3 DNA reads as TGTGCCAGTTTAGCGGGAGGGCCGGCAGATACGCAGTATTTT.

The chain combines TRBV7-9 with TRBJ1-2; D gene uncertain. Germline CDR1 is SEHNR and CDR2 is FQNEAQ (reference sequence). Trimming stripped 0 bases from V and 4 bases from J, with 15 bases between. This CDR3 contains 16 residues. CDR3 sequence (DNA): TGTGCCAGCAGCTTAGCGCTCGGACGGGAGGGCTATGGCTACACCTTC. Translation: CASSLALGREGYGYTF.

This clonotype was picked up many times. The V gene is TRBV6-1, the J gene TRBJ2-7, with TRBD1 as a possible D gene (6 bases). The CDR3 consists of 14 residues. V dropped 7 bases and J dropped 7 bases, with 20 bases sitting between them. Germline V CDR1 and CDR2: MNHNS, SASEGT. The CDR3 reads CASTMQPGQTEQYF. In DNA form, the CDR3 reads TGTGCCAGCACCATGCAGCCGGGACAAACAGAGCAGTACTTC.

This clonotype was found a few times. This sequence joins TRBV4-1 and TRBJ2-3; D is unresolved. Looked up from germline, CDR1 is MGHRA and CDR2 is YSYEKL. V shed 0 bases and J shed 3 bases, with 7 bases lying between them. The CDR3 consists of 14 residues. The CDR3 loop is CASSQDEHTDTQYF. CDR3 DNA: TGCGCCAGCAGCCAAGACGAACATACAGATACGCAGTATTTT.

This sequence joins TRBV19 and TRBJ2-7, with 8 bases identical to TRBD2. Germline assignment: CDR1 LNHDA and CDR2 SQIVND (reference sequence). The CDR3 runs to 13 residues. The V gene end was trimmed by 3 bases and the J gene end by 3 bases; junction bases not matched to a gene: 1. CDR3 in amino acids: CASSMGLVYEQYF. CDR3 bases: TGTGCCAGTAGTATGGGACTAGTCTACGAGCAGTACTTC.

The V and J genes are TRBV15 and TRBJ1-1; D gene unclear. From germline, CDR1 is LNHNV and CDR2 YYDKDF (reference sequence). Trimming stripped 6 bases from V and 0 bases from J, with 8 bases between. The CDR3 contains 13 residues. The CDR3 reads CATSTSLNTEAFF. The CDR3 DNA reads TGTGCCACCAGTACATCCCTGAACACTGAAGCTTTCTTT.

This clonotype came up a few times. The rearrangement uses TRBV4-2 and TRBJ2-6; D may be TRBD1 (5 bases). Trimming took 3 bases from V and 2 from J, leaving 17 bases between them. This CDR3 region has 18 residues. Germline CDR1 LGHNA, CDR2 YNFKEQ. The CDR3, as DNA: TGTGCCAGCAGCCACCTCCAGGCAGGGTTGGCTGGGGCCAACGTCCTGACTTTC. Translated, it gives CASSHLQAGLAGANVLTF.

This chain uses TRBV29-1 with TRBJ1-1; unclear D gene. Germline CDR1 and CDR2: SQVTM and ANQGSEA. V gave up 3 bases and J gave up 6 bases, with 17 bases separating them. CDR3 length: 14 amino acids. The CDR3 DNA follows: TGCAGCGTTGACCCCTTTACCCTAGGGTCTGAAGCTTTCTTT. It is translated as CSVDPFTLGSEAFF.

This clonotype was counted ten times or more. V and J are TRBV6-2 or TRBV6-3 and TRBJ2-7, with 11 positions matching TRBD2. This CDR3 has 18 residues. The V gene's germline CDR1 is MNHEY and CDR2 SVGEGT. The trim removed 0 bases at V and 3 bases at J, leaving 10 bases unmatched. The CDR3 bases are TGTGCCAGCAGTTACTCGTTGAATGGGACTAGCGGTTTCTACGAGCAGTACTTC. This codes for CASSYSLNGTSGFYEQYF.

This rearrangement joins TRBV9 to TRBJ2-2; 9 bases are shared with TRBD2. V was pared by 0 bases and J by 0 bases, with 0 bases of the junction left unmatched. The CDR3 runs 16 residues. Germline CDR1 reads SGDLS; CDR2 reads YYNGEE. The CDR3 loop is CASSVASGANTGELFF. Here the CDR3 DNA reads TGTGCCAGCAGCGTAGCTAGCGGGGCGAACACCGGGGAGCTGTTTTTT.

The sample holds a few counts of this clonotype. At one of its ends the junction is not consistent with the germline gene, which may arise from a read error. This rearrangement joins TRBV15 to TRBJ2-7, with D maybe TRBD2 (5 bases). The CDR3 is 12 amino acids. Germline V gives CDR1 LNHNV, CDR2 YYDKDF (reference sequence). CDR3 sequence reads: CATSTTGTTMHF. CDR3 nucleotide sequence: TGTGCCACCAGCACAACGGGAACTACGATGCACTTC.

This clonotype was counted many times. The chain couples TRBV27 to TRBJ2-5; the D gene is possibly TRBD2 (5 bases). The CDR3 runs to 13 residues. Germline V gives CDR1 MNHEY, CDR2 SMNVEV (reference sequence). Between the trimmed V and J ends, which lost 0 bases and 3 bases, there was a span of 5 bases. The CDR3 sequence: CASSLSSEETQYF. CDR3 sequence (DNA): TGTGCCAGCAGTTTATCTAGCGAAGAGACCCAGTACTTC.

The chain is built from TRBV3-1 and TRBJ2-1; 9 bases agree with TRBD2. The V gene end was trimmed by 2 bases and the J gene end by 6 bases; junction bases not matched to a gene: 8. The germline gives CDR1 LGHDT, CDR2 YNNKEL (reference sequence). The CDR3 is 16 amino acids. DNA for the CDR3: TGTGCCAGCAGCCAATACCTTCAGCGGGAGGTCAATGAGCAGTTCTTC. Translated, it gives CASSQYLQREVNEQFF.

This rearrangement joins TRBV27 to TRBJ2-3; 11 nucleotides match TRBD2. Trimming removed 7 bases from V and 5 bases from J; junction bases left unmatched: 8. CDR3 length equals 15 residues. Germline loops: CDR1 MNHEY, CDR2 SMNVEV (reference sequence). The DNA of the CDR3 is TGTGCCAGCACCGACATGGGACTAGCGGAAGATACGCAGTATTTT. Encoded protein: CASTDMGLAEDTQYF.

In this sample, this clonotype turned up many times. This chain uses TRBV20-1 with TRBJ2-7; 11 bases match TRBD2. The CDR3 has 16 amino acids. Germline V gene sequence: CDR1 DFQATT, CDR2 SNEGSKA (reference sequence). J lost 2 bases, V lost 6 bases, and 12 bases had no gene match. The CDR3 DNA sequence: TGCAGTGCCTGGACCGAGAGGACTAGCGGGCCCTACGAGCAGTACTTC. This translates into CSAWTERTSGPYEQYF.

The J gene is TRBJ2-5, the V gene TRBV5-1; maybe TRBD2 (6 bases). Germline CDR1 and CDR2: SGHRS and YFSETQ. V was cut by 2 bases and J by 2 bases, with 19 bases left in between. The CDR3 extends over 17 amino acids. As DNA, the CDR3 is TGCGCCAGCAGCTTACCTCCGCCGGGCGCGGGACAAGAGACCCAGTACTTC. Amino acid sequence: CASSLPPPGAGQETQYF.

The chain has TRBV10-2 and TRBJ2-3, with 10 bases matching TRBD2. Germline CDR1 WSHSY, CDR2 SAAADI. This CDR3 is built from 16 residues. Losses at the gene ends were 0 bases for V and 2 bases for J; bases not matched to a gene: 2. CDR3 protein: CASSESGLADTDTQYF. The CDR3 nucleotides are TGCGCCAGCAGTGAGTCCGGACTAGCGGACACAGATACGCAGTATTTT.

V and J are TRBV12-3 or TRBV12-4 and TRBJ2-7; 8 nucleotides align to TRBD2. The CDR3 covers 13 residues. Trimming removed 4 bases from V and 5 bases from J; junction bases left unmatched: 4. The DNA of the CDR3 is TGTGCCAGCAGTTCGAGCGGGAGCAACGAGCAGTACTTC. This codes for CASSSSGSNEQYF.

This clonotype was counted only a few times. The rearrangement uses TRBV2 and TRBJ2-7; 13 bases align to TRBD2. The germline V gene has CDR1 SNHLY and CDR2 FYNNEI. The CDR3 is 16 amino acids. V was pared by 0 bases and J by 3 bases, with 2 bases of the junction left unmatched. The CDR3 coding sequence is TGTGCCAGCAGTGAAGCCGGGACTAGCGGGGACTACGAGCAGTACTTC. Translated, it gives CASSEAGTSGDYEQYF.

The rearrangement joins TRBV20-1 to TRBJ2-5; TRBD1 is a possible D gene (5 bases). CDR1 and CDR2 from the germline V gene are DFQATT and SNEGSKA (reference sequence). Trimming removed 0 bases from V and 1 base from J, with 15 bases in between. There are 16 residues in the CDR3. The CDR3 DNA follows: TGCAGTGCTAGAGATAGGACACAAGGGGTCCAAGAGACCCAGTACTTC. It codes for CSARDRTQGVQETQYF.